Below, 10 T cell receptor beta chains from the same sample are listed, as sequenced in a study of T cell changes during pregnancy in multiple sclerosis. Sequencing was performed with immunoSEQ multiplex PCR; in TCRdb, only in-frame clones are kept and a portion is missing. The sample yields around 52,000 clones, approximately 87% seen once. What was sequenced was peripheral blood from another person, used as feeder cells. These receptors were collected from a human donor whose cells served as feeder cells for cultures in a pregnancy study.

This chain joins TRBV7-8 and TRBJ1-5, with D uncertain. The germline V gene has CDR1 SGHVS and CDR2 FQNEAQ. This CDR3 is built from 15 residues. The germline V and J ends were trimmed by 0 bases and 0 bases, with 6 bases remaining between them. CDR3 amino acids: CASSLATTSNQPQHF. CDR3 DNA: TGTGCCAGCAGCTTAGCGACTACTAGCAATCAGCCCCAGCATTTT.

The genes are TRBV11-2 and TRBJ1-5; D uncertain. Germline V CDR1 and CDR2: SGHAT, FQNNGV. The length of the CDR3 is 13 residues. Trimming stripped 1 base from V and 5 bases from J, with 6 bases between. CDR3 sequence reads: CASSLVADQPQHF. Written as DNA, the CDR3 is TGTGCCAGCAGCTTAGTGGCTGATCAGCCCCAGCATTTT.

The V call is TRBV18, the J call TRBJ2-1; TRBD2 matches 8 bases. The CDR3 covers 16 residues. Per the germline V gene, CDR1 is KGHSH and CDR2 is LQKENI. V shed 3 bases, J shed 5 bases, and the junction held 9 bases outside the gene matches. In nucleotides, the CDR3 is TGTGCCAGCTCACCTCCTCTCGCGGGAGGACACAATGAGCAGTTCTTC. It is translated as CASSPPLAGGHNEQFF.

This clone was picked up a small number of times. The chain is built from TRBV4-2 and TRBJ1-5; D uncertain. The germline V and J ends were trimmed by 0 bases and 0 bases, with 9 bases remaining between them. Germline lookup yields CDR1 LGHNA and CDR2 YNFKEQ. The CDR3 runs to 16 residues. DNA of the CDR3: TGTGCCAGCAGCCAAGAGTTGGCCTATAGCAATCAGCCCCAGCATTTT. Translating it yields CASSQELAYSNQPQHF.

V gene TRBV6-5 combines with J gene TRBJ1-4; D unresolved. Trimming shortened V by 7 bases and J by 8 bases, and 20 bases separated the two germline ends. This CDR3 region has 15 residues. The germline V gene encodes CDR1 MNHEY and CDR2 SVGAGI. DNA of the CDR3: TGTGCCAGCAAACCTTGGAAGACGGGAGAAGAAAAACTGTTTTTT. This codes for CASKPWKTGEEKLFF.

This clone was recorded once. This chain links TRBV10-3 with TRBJ1-3; D not certain. CDR1 and CDR2 from the germline V gene are ENHRY and SYGVKD. The CDR3 consists of 14 residues. V dropped 2 bases and J dropped 3 bases, with 8 bases sitting between them. The CDR3 DNA reads TGTGCCATCAGTGAGGTAGTCGGTGGAAACACCATATATTTT. Its protein is CAISEVVGGNTIYF.

CDR3 nucleotides: TGTGCCAGCAGCTTAGAGAGGAACACTGAAGCTTTCTTT. Amino acid sequence: CASSLERNTEAFF. The chain is built from TRBV7-3 and TRBJ1-1; D uncertain. Germline V gene lookup returns CDR1 SGHTA and CDR2 FQGTGA. V lost 2 bases, J lost 1 base, and 5 bases lay in between. The CDR3 consists of 13 residues.

The chain has TRBV27 and TRBJ2-7, with TRBD1 matching over 10 bases. Germline V gene sequence: CDR1 MNHEY, CDR2 SMNVEV (reference sequence). Germline trimming cut 5 bases from V and 10 bases from J; bases unmatched to any gene: 14. The CDR3 runs to 15 residues. CDR3 in DNA: TGTGCCAGCAGTCCGGCGCCTAGACAGGGGGCCCAACAGTACTTC. Encoded protein: CASSPAPRQGAQQYF.

The CDR3 sequence: CASSHLGGGQETQYF. CDR3 sequence (DNA): TGCGCCAGCAGCCATCTAGGGGGAGGGCAGGAGACCCAGTACTTC. V is TRBV4-1 and J is TRBJ2-5; TRBD2 is a possible D gene (7 bases). This CDR3 contains 15 residues. V lost 3 bases and J 5 bases, leaving 16 bases between the germline ends. The germline CDR1 and CDR2 sequences are MGHRA and YSYEKL.

This chain connects TRBV18 to TRBJ1-1; 7 bases are shared with TRBD1. The J segment lost 4 bases and the V segment lost 2 bases, leaving 4 bases of the junction unmatched. Looked up from germline, CDR1 is KGHSH and CDR2 is LQKENI. The CDR3 is 14 amino acids. DNA of the CDR3: TGTGCCAGCTCACCAGTGGCAGGGGGCACTGAAGCTTTCTTT. Its translation is CASSPVAGGTEAFF. The full variable domain, in which reference TRBV18 and TRBJ1-1 provide the parts outside the CDR3, is NAGVMQNPRHLVRRRGQEARLRCSPMKGHSHVYWYRQLPEEGLKFMVYLQKENIIDESGMPKERFSAEFPKEGPSILRIQQVVRGDSAAYFCASSPVAGGTEAFFGQGTRLTVV.